The 25 T cell receptor beta chains below come from one sample, sequenced in a study of cytomegalovirus exposure and HLA in healthy donors. PCR involved 60 Vbeta and 13 Jbeta primers. The table came from immunoSEQ multiplex PCR; TCRdb's copy has only in-frame clones and leaves some out. The sample holds under 250,000 clones, approximately 88% seen once. Material: PBMCs. The receptors were sampled from a boy aged 2 to 10 in good health and CMV-seronegative.

The chain employs TRBV10-3 and TRBJ1-5, with TRBD1 identical over 9 bases. Trimming cost V 6 bases and J 5 bases; bases outside gene matches: 8. The V gene's germline CDR1 is ENHRY and CDR2 SYGVKD. The CDR3 runs 15 residues. CDR3 nucleotides: TGTGCCATCAGCACCGGGACAGGGCTATATCAGCCCCAGCATTTT. It yields the protein CAISTGTGLYQPQHF.

This clone was found a few times. The chain combines TRBV2 with TRBJ1-1, with TRBD1 as a possible D gene (5 bases). Per the germline V gene, CDR1 is SNHLY and CDR2 is FYNNEI. The length of the CDR3 is 14 residues. V was shortened by 10 bases and J by 0 bases, with 15 bases between the two germline ends. The CDR3 nucleotides are TGTGCCAAAGGGAGGAGGGGCCTGAACACTGAAGCTTTCTTT. Translation: CAKGRRGLNTEAFF.

Comments on this clone: An end of the junction differs from the germline gene, which may be a read error. The chain employs TRBV7-7 and TRBJ2-5; D unresolved. CDR3 length: 15 amino acids. Germline assignment: CDR1 SSHAT and CDR2 FNYEAQ (reference sequence). For the CDR3, the DNA is TGTGCTAGCAGCAGATCCCTCACAGCCCAAGAGACCCAGTACTTC. It encodes CASSRSLTAQETQYF.

The chain carries TRBV4-1 and TRBJ1-5; a possible D gene is TRBD1 (5 bases). Germline V lookup: CDR1 MGHRA, CDR2 YSYEKL. The CDR3 length is 16 residues. Written as DNA, the CDR3 is TGCGCTAGTTCCCAGCTGACAGAAGGTAGCAATCAGCCCCAGCATTTT. Its protein is CASSQLTEGSNQPQHF.

The chain links TRBV5-1 to TRBJ2-5; the D is unclear. The DNA end is more similar to TRBJ2-7, so the J call may be wrong. This CDR3 comprises 11 residues. The germline CDR1 and CDR2 sequences are SGHRS and YFSETQ. Here the CDR3 DNA reads TGCGCCAGCAGCTTGAGCCGCGAGCAGTACTTC. Amino acids: CASSLSREQYF.

The chain combines TRBV10-1 with TRBJ1-6; TRBD1 matches 7 bases. The CDR3 consists of 14 residues. Germline CDR1 WNHNN, CDR2 SYGVQD (reference sequence). V trimming: 7 bases; J trimming: 0 bases; junction bases outside the gene matches: 0. This CDR3 reads CASTGGSYNSPLHF. DNA for the CDR3: TGCGCCAGCACAGGGGGCTCCTATAATTCACCCCTCCACTTT.

This sequence joins TRBV4-1 and TRBJ2-1; 7 nucleotides match TRBD1. Germline-derived CDR1 and CDR2 are MGHRA and YSYEKL. The CDR3 extends over 14 amino acids. V shed 2 bases, J shed 6 bases, and the junction held 4 bases outside the gene matches. DNA for the CDR3: TGCGCCAGCAGCCAACCCAGGGACAGCAATGAGCAGTTCTTC. As protein: CASSQPRDSNEQFF.

The chain joins TRBV19 to TRBJ2-3, with TRBD1 matching over 11 bases. CDR3 length: 14 residues. CDR1 LNHDA and CDR2 SQIVND come from the germline V gene (reference sequence). Losses at the gene ends were 11 bases for V and 4 bases for J; bases not matched to a gene: 8. Here the CDR3 DNA reads TGTGCCCCTAAGGACAGGGGGCGAGCAGATACGCAGTATTTT. Residues: CAPKDRGRADTQYF.

The genes are TRBV6-1 and TRBJ1-2, with D possibly being TRBD1 (5 bases). Per germline, CDR1 MNHNS and CDR2 SASEGT. This CDR3 contains 15 residues. V lost 2 bases, J lost 4 bases, and 14 bases lay in between. CDR3 nucleotide sequence: TGTGCCAGCAGTGAATGGACAACCGCCGTCTATGGCTACACCTTC. Protein: CASSEWTTAVYGYTF.

The chain links TRBV30 to TRBJ2-5; 7 bases align to TRBD1. TRBJ2-7 explains the end of the DNA better; the J call may be wrong. CDR1 and CDR2 (germline): GTSNPN, SVGIG (reference sequence). This CDR3 has 14 residues. The DNA for the CDR3 is TGTGCCTGGTGCTCACAGGGGCCCCCCTACGAGCAGTACTTC. This encodes CAWCSQGPPYEQYF.

The V call is TRBV9, the J call TRBJ2-5, with 10 bases identical to TRBD1. Judging by the DNA end, TRBJ2-7 fits better; the J call may be wrong. CDR3 size: 15 residues. CDR1 is SGDLS, CDR2 YYNGEE, per germline. This CDR3 is CASSPGDRGYHEQYF. For the CDR3, the DNA is TGTGCCAGCAGCCCGGGGGACAGGGGATACCACGAGCAGTACTTC.

The chain links TRBV5-1 to TRBJ2-1; D unresolved. CDR1 SGHRS and CDR2 YFSETQ come from the germline V gene. Between the trimmed V and J ends, which lost 4 bases and 5 bases, there was a span of 4 bases. The CDR3 is 11 amino acids. The CDR3 spells CASSPDNEQFF. In DNA, the CDR3 is TGCGCCAGCAGCCCCGACAATGAGCAGTTCTTC. Full variable domain (remainder filled in from reference TRBV5-1 and TRBJ2-1): KAGVTQTPRYLIKTRGQQVTLSCSPISGHRSVSWYQQTPGQGLQFLFEYFSETQRNKGNFPGRFSGRQFSNSRSEMNVSTLELGDSALYLCASSPDNEQFFGPGTRLTVL.

The chain combines TRBV18 with TRBJ2-7, with 11 bases lining up with TRBD1. The CDR3 is made up of 14 amino acids. The V gene end was trimmed by 6 bases and the J gene end by 7 bases; junction bases not matched to a gene: 8. Germline loops: CDR1 KGHSH, CDR2 LQKENI. In nucleotides, the CDR3 is TGTGCCAGCTCCGCGGACAGGGGGCTCGGGGAGCAGTACTTC. Protein sequence: CASSADRGLGEQYF.

J is TRBJ2-7 and V is TRBV6-4; 10 nucleotides agree with TRBD2. This CDR3 is built from 16 residues. V lost 0 bases to trimming and J lost 6 bases; unmatched junction nucleotides: 8. Per the germline V gene, CDR1 is MRHNA and CDR2 is SNTAGT. CDR3 DNA: TGTGCCAGCAGTGACTCGAGGGCTAGCGGGGGCTCCGAGCAGTACTTC. Its translation is CASSDSRASGGSEQYF.

The chain carries TRBV7-9 and TRBJ2-7; 7 nucleotides match TRBD1. This CDR3 has 15 residues. Unmatched junction bases numbered 12, after V lost 4 bases and J lost 6 bases. Per the germline V gene, CDR1 is SEHNR and CDR2 is FQNEAQ (reference sequence). The CDR3 DNA reads as TGTGCCAGCAGCTCCCTAGGAGACAGGGTGGGCGAGCAGTACTTC. Its protein is CASSSLGDRVGEQYF.

The rearrangement joins TRBV2 to TRBJ2-3; 14 bases align to TRBD2. Unmatched junction bases numbered 8, after V lost 6 bases and J lost 3 bases. This CDR3 contains 17 residues. From germline, CDR1 is SNHLY and CDR2 FYNNEI. CDR3 DNA sequence: TGTGCCAGCAGGGGGACTAGCGGGAGATCGTCGACAGATACGCAGTATTTT. Protein product: CASRGTSGRSSTDTQYF.

The table lists this clone with a few counts. V and J are TRBV5-6 and TRBJ2-7, with 8 bases identical to TRBD2. Trimming removed 2 bases from V and 2 bases from J; junction bases left unmatched: 3. CDR3 length: 14 amino acids. Looked up from germline, CDR1 is SGHDT and CDR2 is YYEEEE. CDR3 DNA sequence: TGTGCCAGCAGCTTTACTAGCGGAACCTACGAGCAGTACTTC. This codes for CASSFTSGTYEQYF. Based on the CDR3 plus reference TRBV5-6 and TRBJ2-7, the full variable domain is DAGVTQSPTHLIKTRGQQVTLRCSPKSGHDTVSWYQQALGQGPQFIFQYYEEEERQRGNFPDRFSGHQFPNYSSELNVNALLLGDSALYLCASSFTSGTYEQYFGPGTRLTVT.

V usage is TRBV19 and J usage is TRBJ2-7; 10 bases map to TRBD1. CDR1 is LNHDA, CDR2 SQIVND, per germline (reference sequence). V dropped 5 bases and J dropped 6; count of bases not matched to a gene: 4. The CDR3 spans 13 residues. CDR3 nucleotide sequence: TGTGCCAGTAGTTGGGACAGGGGCGGCGAGCAGTACTTC. Translating gives CASSWDRGGEQYF.

This chain uses TRBV2 with TRBJ2-2, with TRBD2 as a possible D gene (6 bases). Trimming took 8 bases from V and 7 from J, leaving 17 bases between them. CDR1 and CDR2 from the germline V gene are SNHLY and FYNNEI. This CDR3 spans 14 amino acids. Written as DNA, the CDR3 is TGTGCCAGCTCCGAGAGGGAGGTCGGCGGGGAGCTGTTTTTT. Translation: CASSEREVGGELFF.

The V gene is TRBV21-1, the J gene TRBJ2-5; TRBD1 is the table's D call, not checked against the DNA. TRBV21-1 is recorded as a pseudogene. CDR3 size: 13 residues. Here the CDR3 reads CASGTGGPETQYF. As DNA, the CDR3 is TGTGCCAGCGGTACAGGGGGCCCGGAGACCCAGTACTTC.

DNA of the CDR3: TGTGCCAGCAGCTCCTACCCTAGAGAGAGGACTGAAGCTTTCTTT. Protein product: CASSSYPRERTEAFF. This chain links TRBV5-6 with TRBJ1-1, with D unclear. Per germline, CDR1 SGHDT and CDR2 YYEEEE. V lost 3 bases, J lost 5 bases, and 17 bases lay in between. The CDR3 consists of 15 residues.

A few counts support this clone. The rearrangement joins TRBV19 to TRBJ1-3, with D perhaps matching TRBD1 (5 bases). The V end was cut by 3 bases, the J end by 0 bases, with 12 bases between. CDR3 length equals 16 residues. Germline assignment: CDR1 LNHDA and CDR2 SQIVND (reference sequence). The CDR3 sequence is CASSIATRGSGNTIYF. The CDR3 nucleotides read TGTGCCAGTAGTATTGCGACTAGGGGCTCTGGAAACACCATATATTTT. Full variable domain (remainder filled in from reference TRBV19 and TRBJ1-3): DGGITQSPKYLFRKEGQNVTLSCEQNLNHDAMYWYRQDPGQGLRLIYYSQIVNDFQKGDIAEGYSVSREKKESFPLTVTSAQKNPTAFYLCASSIATRGSGNTIYFGEGSWLTVV.

The gene calls are TRBV27 and TRBJ1-6, with TRBD1 matching over 10 bases. CDR3 length: 19 residues. Trimming at V came to 0 bases and at J to 0 bases, leaving 5 bases not matched to a gene. Germline V gives CDR1 MNHEY, CDR2 SMNVEV (reference sequence). Written as DNA, the CDR3 is TGTGCCAGCAGTTTATCGCCGGGACAGGGGAACTCCTATAATTCACCCCTCCACTTT. Protein product: CASSLSPGQGNSYNSPLHF.

The chain combines TRBV19 with TRBJ2-1; D is ambiguous. V was shortened by 1 base and J by 10 bases, with 11 bases between the two germline ends. In germline, CDR1 is LNHDA, CDR2 SQIVND (reference sequence). The CDR3 runs 13 residues. CDR3 coding DNA: TGTGCCAGTAGTATAGTGCTAGACCAGGAGCAGTTCTTC. Protein product: CASSIVLDQEQFF.

The chain couples TRBV30 to TRBJ1-2; a weak D match, TRBD1 (6 bases). Germline V lookup: CDR1 GTSNPN, CDR2 SVGIG (reference sequence). The CDR3 has 18 residues. The V end was cut by 3 bases, the J end by 1 base, with 24 bases between. The CDR3 nucleotides read TGTGCCTGGAGCCGTTCTAGGGGGATAGGTTTTGGTAACTATGGCTACACCTTC. It codes for CAWSRSRGIGFGNYGYTF.